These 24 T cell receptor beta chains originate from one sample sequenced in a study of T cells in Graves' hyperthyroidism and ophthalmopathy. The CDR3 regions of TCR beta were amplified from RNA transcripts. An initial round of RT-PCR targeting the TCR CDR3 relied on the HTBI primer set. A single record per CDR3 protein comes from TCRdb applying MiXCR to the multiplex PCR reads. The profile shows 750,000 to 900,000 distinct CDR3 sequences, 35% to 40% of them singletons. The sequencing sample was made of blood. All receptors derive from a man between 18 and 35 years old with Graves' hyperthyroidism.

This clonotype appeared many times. CDR3 residues: CAIRGTGDNSPLHF. In DNA form, the CDR3 reads TGTGCCATCAGAGGGACAGGGGATAATTCACCCCTCCACTTT. The chain carries TRBV10-3 and TRBJ1-6; 10 bases align to TRBD1. CDR1 and CDR2 (germline): ENHRY, SYGVKD. CDR3 length: 14 residues. V gave up 6 bases and J gave up 5 bases; unmatched junction bases: 1.

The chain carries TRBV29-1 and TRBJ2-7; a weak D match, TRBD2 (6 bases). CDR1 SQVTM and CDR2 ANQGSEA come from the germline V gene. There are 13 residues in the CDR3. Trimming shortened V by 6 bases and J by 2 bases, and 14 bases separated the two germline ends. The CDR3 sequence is CSVKGAGPYEQYF. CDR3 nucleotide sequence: TGCAGCGTAAAAGGTGCGGGGCCCTACGAGCAGTACTTC.

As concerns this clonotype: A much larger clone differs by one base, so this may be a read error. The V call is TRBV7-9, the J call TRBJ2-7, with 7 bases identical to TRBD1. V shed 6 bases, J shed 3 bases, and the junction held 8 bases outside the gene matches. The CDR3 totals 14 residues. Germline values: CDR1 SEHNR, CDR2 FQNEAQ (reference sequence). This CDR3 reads CASSVGAGGYEQYF. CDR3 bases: TGTGCCAGCAGTGTCGGGGCAGGGGGCTACGAGCAGTACTTC.

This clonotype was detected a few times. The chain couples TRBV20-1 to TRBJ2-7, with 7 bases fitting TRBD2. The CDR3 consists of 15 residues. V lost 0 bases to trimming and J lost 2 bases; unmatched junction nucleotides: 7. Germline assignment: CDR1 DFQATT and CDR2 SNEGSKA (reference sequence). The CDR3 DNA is TGCAGTGCTAGAGATATAGGCGGGACTACCTACGAGCAGTACTTC. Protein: CSARDIGGTTYEQYF.

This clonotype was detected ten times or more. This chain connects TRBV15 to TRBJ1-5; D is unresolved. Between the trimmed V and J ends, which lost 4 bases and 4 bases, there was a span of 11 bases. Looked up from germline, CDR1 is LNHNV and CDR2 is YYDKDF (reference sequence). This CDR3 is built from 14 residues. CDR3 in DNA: TGTGCCACCAGCATAAATTTACTTAATCAGCCCCAGCATTTT. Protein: CATSINLLNQPQHF.

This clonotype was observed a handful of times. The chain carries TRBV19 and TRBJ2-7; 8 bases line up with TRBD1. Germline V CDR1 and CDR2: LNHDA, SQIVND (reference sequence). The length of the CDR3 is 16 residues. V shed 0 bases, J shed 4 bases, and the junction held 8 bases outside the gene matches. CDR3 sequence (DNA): TGTGCCAGTAGTATAGAACCGGGACAGGCTACGTACGAGCAGTACTTC. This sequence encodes CASSIEPGQATYEQYF.

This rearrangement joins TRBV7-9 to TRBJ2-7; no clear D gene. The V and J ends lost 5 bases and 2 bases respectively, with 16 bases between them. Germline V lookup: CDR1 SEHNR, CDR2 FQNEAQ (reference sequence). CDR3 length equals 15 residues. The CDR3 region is CASSQDGNGPYEQYF. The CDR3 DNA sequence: TGTGCCAGCAGCCAAGATGGGAACGGTCCCTACGAGCAGTACTTC.

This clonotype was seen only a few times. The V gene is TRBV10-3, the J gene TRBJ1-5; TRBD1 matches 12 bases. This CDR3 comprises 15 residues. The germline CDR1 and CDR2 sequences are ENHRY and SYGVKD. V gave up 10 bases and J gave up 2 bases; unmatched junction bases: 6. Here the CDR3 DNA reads TGTGCCACCGGGACAGGGGGCTTGGGCAATCAGCCCCAGCATTTT. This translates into CATGTGGLGNQPQHF.

In DNA, the CDR3 is TGTGCCAGCAGCGTAGGAGAAGGGCGAGGCAATCAGCCCCAGCATTTT. This translates into CASSVGEGRGNQPQHF. The chain employs TRBV9 and TRBJ1-5; D is unresolved. The CDR3 runs 16 residues. Trimming removed 0 bases at V and 2 bases at J, with 12 bases between. Germline CDR1 SGDLS, CDR2 YYNGEE.

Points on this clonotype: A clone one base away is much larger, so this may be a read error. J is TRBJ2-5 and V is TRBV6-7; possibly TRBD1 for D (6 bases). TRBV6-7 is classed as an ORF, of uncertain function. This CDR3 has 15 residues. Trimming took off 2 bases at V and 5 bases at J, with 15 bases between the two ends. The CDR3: CASSYGAGVRETQYF. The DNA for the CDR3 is TGTGCCAGCAGTTACGGGGCAGGGGTGCGGGAGACCCAGTACTTC.

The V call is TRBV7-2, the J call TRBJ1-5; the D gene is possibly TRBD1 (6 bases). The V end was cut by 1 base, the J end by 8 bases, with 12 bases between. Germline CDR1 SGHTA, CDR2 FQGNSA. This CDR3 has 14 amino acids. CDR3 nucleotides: TGTGCCAGCAGCTTAGATGGGGGCGCGGAGCCCCAGCATTTT. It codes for CASSLDGGAEPQHF.

The DNA of the CDR3 is TGTGCCAGCAGCGTCGGGGGGGGATGGCAAGAGACCCAGTACTTC. This sequence encodes CASSVGGGWQETQYF. The chain links TRBV2 to TRBJ2-5, with 8 bases matching TRBD2. The CDR3 runs to 15 residues. Per the germline V gene, CDR1 is SNHLY and CDR2 is FYNNEI. The ends lost 6 bases at V and 2 bases at J; junction bases unmatched: 8.

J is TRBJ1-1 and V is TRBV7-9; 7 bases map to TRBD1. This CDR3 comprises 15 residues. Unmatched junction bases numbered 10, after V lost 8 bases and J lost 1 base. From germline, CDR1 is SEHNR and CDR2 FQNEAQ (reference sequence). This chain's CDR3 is CASLNVQGENTEAFF. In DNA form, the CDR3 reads TGTGCCAGCCTCAACGTCCAGGGGGAGAACACTGAAGCTTTCTTT.

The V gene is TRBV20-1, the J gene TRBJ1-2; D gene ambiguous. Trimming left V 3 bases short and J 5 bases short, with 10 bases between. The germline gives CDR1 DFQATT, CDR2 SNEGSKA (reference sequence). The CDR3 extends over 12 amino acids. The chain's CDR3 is CSASKSGYGYTF. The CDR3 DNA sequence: TGCAGTGCTAGTAAAAGCGGTTATGGCTACACCTTC.

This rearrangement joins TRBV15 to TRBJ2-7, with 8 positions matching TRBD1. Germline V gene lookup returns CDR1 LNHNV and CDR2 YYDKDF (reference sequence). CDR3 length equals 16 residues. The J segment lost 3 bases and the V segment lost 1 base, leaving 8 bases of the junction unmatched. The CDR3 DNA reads TGTGCCACCAGCAGAGTCGCAGGGGGCCTGGGCTACGAGCAGTACTTC. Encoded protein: CATSRVAGGLGYEQYF.

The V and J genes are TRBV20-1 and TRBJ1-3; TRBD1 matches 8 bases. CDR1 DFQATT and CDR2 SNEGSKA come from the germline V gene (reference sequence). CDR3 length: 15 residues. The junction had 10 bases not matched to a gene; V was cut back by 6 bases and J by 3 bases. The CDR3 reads CSAPGQGFGGNTIYF. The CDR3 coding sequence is TGCAGTGCCCCAGGACAGGGCTTCGGTGGAAACACCATATATTTT.

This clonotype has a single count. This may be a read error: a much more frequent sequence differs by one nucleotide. The CDR3 sequence is CAISGAQLGQVTTGELFF. The CDR3 bases are TGTGCCATCAGTGGCGCGCAACTTGGACAGGTGACCACCGGGGAGCTGTTTTTT. The J gene is TRBJ2-2, the V gene TRBV10-3; 7 bases are shared with TRBD1. V was pared by 4 bases and J by 4 bases, with 15 bases of the junction left unmatched. CDR1 and CDR2 (germline): ENHRY, SYGVKD. The CDR3 consists of 18 residues.

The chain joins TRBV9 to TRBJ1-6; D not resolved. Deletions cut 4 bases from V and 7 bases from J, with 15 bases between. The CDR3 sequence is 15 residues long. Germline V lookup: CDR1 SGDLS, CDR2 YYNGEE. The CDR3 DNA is TGTGCCAGCAGCTTGGAGGTGGGCCGCAATTCACCCCTCCACTTT. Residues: CASSLEVGRNSPLHF. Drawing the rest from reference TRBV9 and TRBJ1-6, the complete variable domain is DSGVTQTPKHLITATGQRVTLRCSPRSGDLSVYWYQQSLDQGLQFLIQYYNGEERAKGNILERFSAQQFPDLHSELNLSSLELGDSALYFCASSLEVGRNSPLHFGNGTRLTVT.

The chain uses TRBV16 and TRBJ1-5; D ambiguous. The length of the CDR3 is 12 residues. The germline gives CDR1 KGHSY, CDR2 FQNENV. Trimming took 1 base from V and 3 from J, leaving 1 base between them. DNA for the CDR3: TGTGCCAGCAGCCAATTCAATCAGCCCCAGCATTTT. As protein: CASSQFNQPQHF. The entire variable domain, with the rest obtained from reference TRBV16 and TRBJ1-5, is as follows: GEEVAQTPKHLVRGEGQKAKLYCAPIKGHSYVFWYQQVLKNEFKFLISFQNENVFDETGMPKERFSAKCLPNSPCSLEIQATKLEDSAVYFCASSQFNQPQHFGDGTRLSIL.

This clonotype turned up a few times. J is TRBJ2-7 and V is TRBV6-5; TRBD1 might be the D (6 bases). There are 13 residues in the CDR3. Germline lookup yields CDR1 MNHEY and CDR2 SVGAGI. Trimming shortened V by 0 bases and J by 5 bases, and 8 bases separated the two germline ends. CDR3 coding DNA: TGTGCCAGCAGTTACTCAAACAGGGACGAGCAGTACTTC. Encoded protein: CASSYSNRDEQYF.

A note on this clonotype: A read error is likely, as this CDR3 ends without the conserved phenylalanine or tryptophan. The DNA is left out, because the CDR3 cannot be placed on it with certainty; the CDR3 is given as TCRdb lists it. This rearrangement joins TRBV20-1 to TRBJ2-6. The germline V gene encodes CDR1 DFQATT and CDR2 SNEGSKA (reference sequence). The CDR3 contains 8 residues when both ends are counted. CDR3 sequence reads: CSATFGTS.

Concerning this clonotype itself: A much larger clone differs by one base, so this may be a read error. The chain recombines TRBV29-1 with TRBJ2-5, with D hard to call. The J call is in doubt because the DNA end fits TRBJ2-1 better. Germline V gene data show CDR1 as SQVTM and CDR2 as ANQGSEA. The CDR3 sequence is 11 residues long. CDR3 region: CSVLTQETQFF. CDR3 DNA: TGCAGCGTTTTAACGCAAGAGACCCAGTTCTTC.

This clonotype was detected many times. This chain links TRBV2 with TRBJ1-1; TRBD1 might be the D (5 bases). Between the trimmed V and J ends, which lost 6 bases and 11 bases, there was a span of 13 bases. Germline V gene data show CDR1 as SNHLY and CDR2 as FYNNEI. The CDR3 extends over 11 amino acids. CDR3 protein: CASRGTREAFF. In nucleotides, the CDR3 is TGTGCCAGCAGAGGGACCAGGGAGGCTTTCTTT.

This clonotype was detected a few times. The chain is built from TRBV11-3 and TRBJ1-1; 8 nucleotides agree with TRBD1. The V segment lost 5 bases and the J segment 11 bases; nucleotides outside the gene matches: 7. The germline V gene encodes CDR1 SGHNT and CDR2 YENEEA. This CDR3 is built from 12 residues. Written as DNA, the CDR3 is TGTGCCAGCAGCGCCTGGACAGGGTCGGCTTTCTTT. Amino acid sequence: CASSAWTGSAFF.